This T cell receptor beta chain was sequenced in a study of shared clonotypes between healthy human individuals. Data came from immunoSEQ multiplex PCR; TCRdb stores just in-frame clones and leaves some out. The data show about a million clones, around 80% seen once. Trimming shortened V by 7 bases and J by 0 bases, and 10 bases separated the two germline ends. Germline-derived CDR1 and CDR2 are MDHEN and SYDVKM. The CDR3 covers 14 residues. The TCR sequence derives from a man aged 18-30 years in good health. The rearrangement links TRBV28 to TRBJ1-5; D perhaps matches TRBD1 (6 bases). Specimen: memory CD4+ T cells sorted from blood. The sample's subset: CD45RA-negative fraction. Here the CDR3 reads CASNRARSNQPQHF. In nucleotides, the CDR3 is TGTGCCAGCAACAGGGCCCGTAGCAATCAGCCCCAGCATTTT.